A single sample is the source of the 21 T cell receptor beta chains below, sequenced in a study of shared clonotypes between healthy human individuals. Cells designated naive CD8 were CD45RO-negative and were positively selected for CCR7, with terminally differentiated effector memory CD45RA+ cells excluded. The method was immunoSEQ multiplex PCR; TCRdb's version includes in-frame clones alone and lacks a portion of them. The table lists around 2,000,000 clones, about 95% of them singletons. Sample: naive CD8+ T cells sorted from blood. All receptors come from a man aged 18 to 30 in good health.

This rearrangement joins TRBV6-5 to TRBJ2-3, with D unresolved. Trimming removed 4 bases at V and 6 bases at J, with 14 bases between. The CDR3 consists of 14 residues. Germline V gene lookup returns CDR1 MNHEY and CDR2 SVGAGI. In DNA form, the CDR3 reads TGTGCCAGCAGTTTGGCCCCCGACGGCGATACGCAGTATTTT. Translated, it gives CASSLAPDGDTQYF.

The V and J genes are TRBV9 and TRBJ2-7; no clear D. V was shortened by 0 bases and J by 5 bases, with 9 bases between the two germline ends. Germline CDR1 reads SGDLS; CDR2 reads YYNGEE. The CDR3 has 13 amino acids. DNA of the CDR3: TGTGCCAGCAGCGTAGATACCTGGGACGAGCAGTACTTC. Translation gives CASSVDTWDEQYF.

The V gene is TRBV4-1, the J gene TRBJ2-5; 9 bases align to TRBD2. This CDR3 has 17 residues. V was clipped by 3 bases and J by 5 bases; unmatched bases: 13. Germline loops: CDR1 MGHRA, CDR2 YSYEKL. In nucleotides, the CDR3 is TGCGCCAGCAGCCACGGCTCTAGCGGGACGGTAGATGAGACCCAGTACTTC. It specifies CASSHGSSGTVDETQYF.

As DNA, the CDR3 is TGTGCCAGCAGCTTACAGGGTGTGGTAGAGACCCAGTACTTC. This encodes CASSLQGVVETQYF. The chain uses TRBV11-1 and TRBJ2-5; a possible D gene is TRBD1 (5 bases). This CDR3 comprises 14 residues. Germline V gives CDR1 SGHAT, CDR2 FQDESV (reference sequence). V dropped 2 bases and J dropped 4 bases, with 11 bases sitting between them.

The chain has TRBV6-6 and TRBJ2-3; TRBD1 aligns across 7 bases. Germline V CDR1 and CDR2: MNHNY, SVGAGI (reference sequence). CDR3 size: 14 residues. Trimming removed 7 bases from V and 2 bases from J; junction bases left unmatched: 6. This CDR3 reads CASTRGQVTDTQYF. The DNA of the CDR3 is TGTGCCAGCACCCGTGGACAGGTCACAGATACGCAGTATTTT.

In this sample, this clone turned up a few times. The CDR3 region has the DNA TGTGCCAGCAAGACAGGTGGAAGCTCCTACGAGCAGTACTTC. It translates to CASKTGGSSYEQYF. The J gene is TRBJ2-7, the V gene TRBV2; weak D call: TRBD1 (6 bases). Trimming took off 7 bases at V and 0 bases at J, with 13 bases between the two ends. Per germline, CDR1 SNHLY and CDR2 FYNNEI. This CDR3 region has 14 residues.

This clone was counted a few times. The chain is built from TRBV6-5 and TRBJ1-2; D is uncertain. Germline CDR1 and CDR2: MNHEY and SVGAGI. V lost 8 bases to trimming and J lost 4 bases, with 11 bases between them. The CDR3 extends over 12 amino acids. CDR3 in DNA: TGTGCCAGCGCCTCGGGAAGCTATGGCTACACCTTC. Amino acids: CASASGSYGYTF.

V gene TRBV7-6 combines with J gene TRBJ1-4; D gene uncertain. Germline lookup yields CDR1 SGHVS and CDR2 FNYEAQ. This CDR3 spans 16 amino acids. The germline V and J ends were trimmed by 5 bases and 3 bases, with 16 bases remaining between them. As DNA, the CDR3 is TGTGCCAGCAGCCCAACAGACGTTCGCGCTAATGAAAAACTGTTTTTT. This sequence encodes CASSPTDVRANEKLFF.

This chain joins TRBV5-4 and TRBJ1-1; perhaps TRBD1 as D (5 bases). CDR3 length: 14 amino acids. V dropped 4 bases and J dropped 1 base, with 11 bases sitting between them. Germline CDR1 is SGHNT and CDR2 is YYREEE (reference sequence). As DNA, the CDR3 is TGTGCCAGCAGCAAGACAGTGACGAACACTGAAGCTTTCTTT. This encodes CASSKTVTNTEAFF. Looking up the rest from reference TRBV5-4 and TRBJ1-1 gives the full variable domain: ETGVTQSPTHLIKTRGQQVTLRCSSQSGHNTVSWYQQALGQGPQFIFQYYREEENGRGNFPPRFSGLQFPNYSSELNVNALELDDSALYLCASSKTVTNTEAFFGQGTRLTVV.

V usage is TRBV5-4 and J usage is TRBJ1-4; 10 bases are a match to TRBD1. CDR3 length: 17 residues. V trimming: 0 bases; J trimming: 4 bases; junction bases outside the gene matches: 6. Per germline, CDR1 SGHNT and CDR2 YYREEE (reference sequence). DNA for the CDR3: TGTGCCAGCAGCTTGGGACAGGGGGCGTTGAATAATGAAAAACTGTTTTTT. It codes for CASSLGQGALNNEKLFF. Together with reference TRBV5-4 and TRBJ1-4, the CDR3 gives the full variable domain: ETGVTQSPTHLIKTRGQQVTLRCSSQSGHNTVSWYQQALGQGPQFIFQYYREEENGRGNFPPRFSGLQFPNYSSELNVNALELDDSALYLCASSLGQGALNNEKLFFGSGTQLSVL.

The rearrangement links TRBV7-9 to TRBJ2-3, with a possible D match to TRBD2 (6 bases). With 5 bases removed from V and 4 bases from J, the gap between germline ends came to 19 bases. The V gene's germline CDR1 is SEHNR and CDR2 FQNEAQ (reference sequence). The CDR3 consists of 16 residues. The CDR3 spells CASSPPSANSADTQYF. The CDR3 nucleotides read TGTGCCAGCAGCCCGCCTAGCGCCAATTCGGCAGATACGCAGTATTTT.

The rearrangement joins TRBV4-1 to TRBJ2-7; TRBD2 agrees at 13 bases. V dropped 2 bases and J dropped 6; count of bases not matched to a gene: 4. Germline-derived CDR1 and CDR2 are MGHRA and YSYEKL. The CDR3 extends over 15 amino acids. This CDR3 reads CASSQRGLAGVEQYF. CDR3 nucleotide sequence: TGCGCCAGCAGCCAAAGAGGACTAGCGGGGGTCGAGCAGTACTTC.

This chain uses TRBV5-1 with TRBJ1-1; D is uncertain. V was trimmed by 6 bases and J by 1 base, leaving 10 bases between them. Germline CDR1 SGHRS, CDR2 YFSETQ. The CDR3 runs to 13 residues. CDR3: CASTRTGNTEAFF. The CDR3 DNA sequence: TGCGCCAGCACAAGGACTGGGAACACTGAAGCTTTCTTT.

The chain employs TRBV19 and TRBJ2-1; D call uncertain. This CDR3 has 12 amino acids. Trimming took 8 bases from V and 4 from J, leaving 9 bases between them. Per the germline V gene, CDR1 is LNHDA and CDR2 is SQIVND (reference sequence). The CDR3 reads CASSNAYNEQFF. As DNA, the CDR3 is TGTGCCAGTTCTAACGCGTACAATGAGCAGTTCTTC.

The J gene is TRBJ1-3, the V gene TRBV5-4, with D hard to call. The germline V gene encodes CDR1 SGHNT and CDR2 YYREEE (reference sequence). V lost 4 bases, J lost 0 bases, and 8 bases lay in between. This CDR3 region has 14 residues. The CDR3 protein is CASSPGSSGNTIYF. Written as DNA, the CDR3 is TGTGCCAGCAGCCCCGGTTCCTCTGGAAACACCATATATTTT.

This clone was detected only once. This chain uses TRBV27 with TRBJ2-3; unclear D gene. The V gene's germline CDR1 is MNHEY and CDR2 SMNVEV (reference sequence). The V end was cut by 1 base, the J end by 3 bases, with 11 bases between. The CDR3 runs 15 residues. CDR3 nucleotides: TGTGCCAGCAGTTTATTCTCCTCCGGTACAGATACGCAGTATTTT. This encodes CASSLFSSGTDTQYF.

The V call is TRBV6-5, the J call TRBJ2-1, with D hard to call. V was shortened by 4 bases and J by 4 bases, with 8 bases between the two germline ends. Germline CDR1 is MNHEY and CDR2 is SVGAGI. This CDR3 contains 13 residues. The CDR3 DNA follows: TGTGCCAGCAGTTTGGAACGTTACAATGAGCAGTTCTTC. This codes for CASSLERYNEQFF.

This clone was found once. This chain uses TRBV11-1 with TRBJ2-5; 8 bases fit TRBD2. CDR3 length: 17 amino acids. V lost 5 bases to trimming and J lost 3 bases; unmatched junction nucleotides: 14. CDR1 is SGHAT and CDR2 is FQDESV in the germline V gene (reference sequence). CDR3: CASSLLAAKVGEETQYF. As DNA, the CDR3 is TGTGCCAGCAGCCTACTAGCGGCAAAGGTGGGAGAAGAGACCCAGTACTTC.

This sequence joins TRBV18 and TRBJ2-7; D not certain. This CDR3 spans 15 amino acids. The germline V and J ends were trimmed by 3 bases and 2 bases, with 14 bases remaining between them. From germline, CDR1 is KGHSH and CDR2 LQKENI. The DNA for the CDR3 is TGTGCCAGCTCACCGCCGGAAGTGACACCCTACGAGCAGTACTTC. Translation gives CASSPPEVTPYEQYF.

V gene TRBV19 combines with J gene TRBJ1-1; possible D gene TRBD1, 6 bases. The V gene lost 11 bases and the J gene lost 4 bases, with 14 bases spanning the gap. This CDR3 comprises 12 residues. Germline V gene sequence: CDR1 LNHDA, CDR2 SQIVND (reference sequence). CDR3 loop: CACGTQGTEAFF. CDR3 bases: TGTGCCTGCGGGACACAAGGCACTGAAGCTTTCTTT.

Note on this clone: Other DNA sequences from this sample encode an identical CDR3 as well. The J gene is TRBJ2-7, the V gene TRBV13; 9 positions match TRBD2. This CDR3 has 14 amino acids. J lost 1 base, V lost 5 bases, and 3 bases had no gene match. Looked up from germline, CDR1 is PRHDT and CDR2 is FYEKMQ (reference sequence). In DNA form, the CDR3 reads TGTGCCAGCAGCCTGACTAGCGGTTCCTACGAGCAGTACTTC. It yields the protein CASSLTSGSYEQYF.